This T cell receptor beta chain came from a study of T cell responses to AZD1222 COVID-19 vaccine. Method: immunoSEQ multiplex PCR; TCRdb's copy keeps in-frame clones and lacks some. The sample has over 20,000 clones, 80% to 90% seen once. Concerning this clone: The antigen remains undetermined.

General observations from the study: None of the repertoires were sampled until the peak T cell response had passed. Spike-specific TCR breadth and depth went up after people got two AZD1222 doses. Spike was spanned by vaccine-associated CD4 TCRs, which were dominant at 160-218 and 743-854. Among those given AZD1222, only five or six were seropositive at baseline.

Germline assignment: CDR1 MNHEY and CDR2 SVGEGT. The CDR3 totals 15 residues. The V end was cut by 2 bases, the J end by 0 bases, with 8 bases between. Sample: peripheral blood, taken 28 days after the second AZD1222 dose. The rearrangement links TRBV6-2 or TRBV6-3 to TRBJ1-5; D not certain. This clonotype originated in an adult who received the AZD1222 COVID-19 vaccine. In nucleotides, the CDR3 is TGTGCCAGCAGTTACAGAGAATATAGCAATCAGCCCCAGCATTTT. Residues: CASSYREYSNQPQHF.